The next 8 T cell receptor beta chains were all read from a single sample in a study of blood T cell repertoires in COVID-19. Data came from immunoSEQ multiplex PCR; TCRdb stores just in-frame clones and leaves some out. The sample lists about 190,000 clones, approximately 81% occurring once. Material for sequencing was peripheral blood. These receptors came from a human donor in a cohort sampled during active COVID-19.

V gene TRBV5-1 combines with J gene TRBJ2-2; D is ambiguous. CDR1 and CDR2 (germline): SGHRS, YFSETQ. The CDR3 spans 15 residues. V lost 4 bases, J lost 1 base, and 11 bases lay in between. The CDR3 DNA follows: TGCGCCAGCAGCACCAGATTCCAGAACACCGGGGAGCTGTTTTTT. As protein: CASSTRFQNTGELFF.

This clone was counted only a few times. CDR3 in amino acids: CASSQFAPGPQHF. CDR3 nucleotides: TGTGCCAGCAGCCAATTCGCCCCAGGGCCCCAGCATTTT. The chain couples TRBV14 to TRBJ1-5; D is ambiguous. This CDR3 comprises 13 residues. V lost 2 bases and J lost 9, with 11 bases in between. Germline CDR1 and CDR2: SGHDN and FVKESK. The variable domain in full, completed from reference TRBV14 and TRBJ1-5, reads EAGVTQFPSHSVIEKGQTVTLRCDPISGHDNLYWYRRVMGKEIKFLLHFVKESKQDESGMPNNRFLAERTGGTYSTLKVQPAELEDSGVYFCASSQFAPGPQHFGDGTRLSIL.

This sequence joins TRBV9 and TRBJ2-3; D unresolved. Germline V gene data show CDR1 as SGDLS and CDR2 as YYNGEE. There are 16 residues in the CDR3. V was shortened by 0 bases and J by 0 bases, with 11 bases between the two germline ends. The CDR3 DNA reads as TGTGCCAGCAGCGTAGCGGTGGGCCGTAGCACAGATACGCAGTATTTT. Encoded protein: CASSVAVGRSTDTQYF.

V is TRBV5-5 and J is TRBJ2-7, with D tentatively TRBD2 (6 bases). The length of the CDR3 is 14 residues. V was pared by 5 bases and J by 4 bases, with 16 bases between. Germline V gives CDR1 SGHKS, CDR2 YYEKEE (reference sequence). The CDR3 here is CASRLGGMRYEQYF. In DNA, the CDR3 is TGTGCCAGCAGGCTTGGGGGGATGAGGTACGAGCAGTACTTC.

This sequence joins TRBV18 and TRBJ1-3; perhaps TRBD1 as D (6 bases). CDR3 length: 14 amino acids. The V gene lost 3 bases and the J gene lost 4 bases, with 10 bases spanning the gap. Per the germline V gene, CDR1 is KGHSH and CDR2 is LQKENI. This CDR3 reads CASSPKTGGNTIYF. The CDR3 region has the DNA TGTGCCAGCTCACCGAAGACAGGAGGAAACACCATATATTTT.

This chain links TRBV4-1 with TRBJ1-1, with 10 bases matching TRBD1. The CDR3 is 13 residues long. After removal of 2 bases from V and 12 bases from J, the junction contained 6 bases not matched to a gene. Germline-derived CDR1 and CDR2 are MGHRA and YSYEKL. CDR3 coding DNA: TGCGCCAGCAGCCAACGTGACAGGGGGCCTCCTTTCTTT. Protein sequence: CASSQRDRGPPFF.

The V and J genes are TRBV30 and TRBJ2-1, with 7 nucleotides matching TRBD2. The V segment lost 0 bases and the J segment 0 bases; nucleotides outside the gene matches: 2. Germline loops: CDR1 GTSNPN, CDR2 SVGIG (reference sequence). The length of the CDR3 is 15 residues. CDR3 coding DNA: TGTGCCTGGAGTGTGGGCGGGAGCTCCTACAATGAGCAGTTCTTC. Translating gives CAWSVGGSSYNEQFF.

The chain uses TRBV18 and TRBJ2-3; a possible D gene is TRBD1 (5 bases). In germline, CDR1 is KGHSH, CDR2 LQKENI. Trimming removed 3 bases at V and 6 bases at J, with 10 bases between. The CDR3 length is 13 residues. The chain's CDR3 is CASSPRQIDTQYF. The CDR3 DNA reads TGTGCCAGCTCACCCCGACAGATCGATACGCAGTATTTT.